These 26 T cell receptor beta chains were all obtained from the same sample, sequenced in a study of CD8+ T cells in alopecia areata. Treatment: oral pan-JAK inhibitor, 5-10 mg twice daily. Extraction and reverse transcription of RNA yielded cDNA as the sequencing template. Libraries were prepared by immunoSEQ multiplex PCR; TCRdb keeps only in-frame clonotypes and omits some of them. The profile shows about 170,000 clones, about 54% of them singletons. This specimen consisted of CD4+ T cells sorted from blood, obtained at approximately week 60, from a patient treated with tofacitinib. These receptors were collected from a human donor with alopecia areata.

This chain connects TRBV29-1 to TRBJ2-1; D unresolved. Trimming left V 1 base short and J 7 bases short, with 14 bases between. Germline CDR1 SQVTM, CDR2 ANQGSEA. CDR3 length: 14 residues. CDR3 sequence (DNA): TGCAGCGTTGAAGGGTCTTGGGCAGAGAATGAGCAGTTCTTC. Its protein product is CSVEGSWAENEQFF.

The J gene is TRBJ2-3, the V gene TRBV9, with D possibly TRBD2 on 5 matching bases. Trimming took 4 bases from V and 1 from J, leaving 16 bases between them. The CDR3 contains 16 residues. The germline CDR1 and CDR2 sequences are SGDLS and YYNGEE. In DNA, the CDR3 is TGTGCCAGCAGCTTGTCCGTAGCGTTAGGCACAGATACGCAGTATTTT. Protein: CASSLSVALGTDTQYF. Combining the CDR3 with reference TRBV9 and TRBJ2-3 gives the whole variable domain DSGVTQTPKHLITATGQRVTLRCSPRSGDLSVYWYQQSLDQGLQFLIQYYNGEERAKGNILERFSAQQFPDLHSELNLSSLELGDSALYFCASSLSVALGTDTQYFGPGTRLTVL.

The rearrangement joins TRBV5-4 to TRBJ2-1; 9 bases map to TRBD1. CDR3 length equals 15 residues. With V trimmed by 4 bases and J by 2 bases, 4 bases remained unmatched. CDR1 and CDR2 (germline): SGHNT, YYREEE (reference sequence). The CDR3 bases are TGTGCCAGCAGCCGGGGACAGGGAACCTACAATGAGCAGTTCTTC. Its protein product is CASSRGQGTYNEQFF.

This clone occurred a few times. This chain joins TRBV6-6 and TRBJ1-3; no reliable D call. Germline V gene data show CDR1 as MNHNY and CDR2 as SVGAGI (reference sequence). Trimming left V 2 bases short and J 0 bases short, with 8 bases between. This CDR3 has 15 amino acids. CDR3 amino acids: CASSYQQNSGNTIYF. The CDR3 region has the DNA TGTGCCAGCAGTTACCAACAGAACTCTGGAAACACCATATATTTT.

Concerning this clone: Other DNA sequences in this specimen translate into the identical CDR3. The chain recombines TRBV7-8 with TRBJ2-3; 7 positions match TRBD1. CDR1 and CDR2 from the germline V gene are SGHVS and FQNEAQ. The CDR3 contains 12 residues. V gave up 4 bases and J gave up 6 bases; unmatched junction bases: 1. The DNA of the CDR3 is TGTGCCAGCAGCTCCAGGGGGGATACGCAGTATTTT. Protein product: CASSSRGDTQYF.

V is TRBV5-1 and J is TRBJ2-3, with unresolved D. V was cut by 1 base and J by 0 bases, with 3 bases left in between. Looked up from germline, CDR1 is SGHRS and CDR2 is YFSETQ. CDR3 length: 13 amino acids. CDR3 DNA: TGCGCCAGCAGCTTGTTTAGCACAGATACGCAGTATTTT. Translated, it gives CASSLFSTDTQYF.

J is TRBJ2-4 and V is TRBV29-1; D is ambiguous. This CDR3 has 15 residues. V was pared by 4 bases and J by 0 bases, with 13 bases between. Germline assignment: CDR1 SQVTM and CDR2 ANQGSEA. The CDR3 coding sequence is TGCAGCGTTGTTAGAAACAGAATAGCCAAAAACATTCAGTACTTC. Translation: CSVVRNRIAKNIQYF.

V and J are TRBV15 and TRBJ2-7; D is perhaps TRBD1 (6 bases). Per the germline V gene, CDR1 is LNHNV and CDR2 is YYDKDF (reference sequence). CDR3 size: 14 residues. V was shortened by 0 bases and J by 4 bases, with 10 bases between the two germline ends. The CDR3 nucleotides read TGTGCCACCAGCAGAGACAGGGGCAAATACGAGCAGTACTTC. This translates into CATSRDRGKYEQYF.

This clone was recorded only once. The CDR3 DNA sequence: TGCGCCAGCAGCCCGGGGGACAGGTCGGCCGGGGAGCTGTTTTTT. As protein: CASSPGDRSAGELFF. This chain connects TRBV5-1 to TRBJ2-2; 8 nucleotides align to TRBD1. The germline V gene encodes CDR1 SGHRS and CDR2 YFSETQ. The junction had 8 bases not matched to a gene; V was cut back by 4 bases and J by 6 bases. The CDR3 consists of 15 residues.

The chain couples TRBV29-1 to TRBJ1-4, with 7 bases matching TRBD1. The V gene end was trimmed by 3 bases and the J gene end by 7 bases; junction bases not matched to a gene: 5. The CDR3 loop spans 13 amino acids. CDR1 and CDR2 (germline): SQVTM, ANQGSEA. CDR3 loop: CSVEGQLGEKLFF. In DNA, the CDR3 is TGCAGCGTTGAGGGACAGCTTGGTGAAAAACTGTTTTTT.

J is TRBJ2-7 and V is TRBV6-6; D gene unclear. This CDR3 contains 13 residues. Germline V gene sequence: CDR1 MNHNY, CDR2 SVGAGI (reference sequence). V was shortened by 5 bases and J by 3 bases, with 11 bases between the two germline ends. Here the CDR3 DNA reads TGTGCCAGCAGTCCCCGGGCCCACTACGAGCAGTACTTC. Translated: CASSPRAHYEQYF.

The chain joins TRBV11-2 to TRBJ1-1; D unclear. Germline V CDR1 and CDR2: SGHAT, FQNNGV. The CDR3 is 13 residues long. V lost 1 base, J lost 4 bases, and 7 bases lay in between. The CDR3 region is CASSLGEATEAFF. In DNA, the CDR3 is TGTGCCAGCAGCTTAGGGGAGGCCACTGAAGCTTTCTTT.

The J gene is TRBJ2-7, the V gene TRBV30; 10 bases map to TRBD1. This CDR3 comprises 15 residues. Germline CDR1 GTSNPN, CDR2 SVGIG (reference sequence). The ends lost 3 bases at V and 2 bases at J; junction bases unmatched: 7. CDR3 protein: CAWRPPGQGTYEQYF. The CDR3 DNA reads as TGTGCCTGGAGGCCCCCGGGACAGGGGACCTACGAGCAGTACTTC.

The gene calls are TRBV9 and TRBJ1-2, with TRBD1 matching over 7 bases. V gave up 0 bases and J gave up 5 bases; unmatched junction bases: 7. CDR3 length: 15 amino acids. Germline CDR1 SGDLS, CDR2 YYNGEE. The CDR3 sequence is CASSVEMTGKYGYTF. The CDR3 nucleotides read TGTGCCAGCAGCGTAGAAATGACAGGGAAGTATGGCTACACCTTC.

This clone appeared once. V is TRBV7-3 and J is TRBJ1-5; D is possibly TRBD1 (5 bases). CDR1 and CDR2 from the germline V gene are SGHTA and FQGTGA. This CDR3 contains 14 residues. V was cut by 2 bases and J by 3 bases, with 8 bases left in between. In nucleotides, the CDR3 is TGTGCCAGCAGCTTATGGGGCCACAATCAGCCCCAGCATTTT. Residues: CASSLWGHNQPQHF.

This clone was picked up a small number of times. This chain links TRBV7-9 with TRBJ2-7; tentatively, D is TRBD1 (5 bases). CDR1 is SEHNR, CDR2 FQNEAQ, per germline (reference sequence). The CDR3 has 13 residues. V lost 7 bases and J lost 4, with 14 bases in between. DNA for the CDR3: TGTGCCAGCACAGTAGCTGGGGCTTACGAGCAGTACTTC. Its protein product is CASTVAGAYEQYF.

This clone came up many times. V gene TRBV5-1 combines with J gene TRBJ1-2; a weak D match, TRBD1 (6 bases). Germline CDR1 SGHRS, CDR2 YFSETQ. V was shortened by 4 bases and J by 4 bases, with 14 bases between the two germline ends. The CDR3 extends over 14 amino acids. The CDR3 loop reads CASSPTGTSYGYTF. For the CDR3, the DNA is TGCGCCAGCAGCCCAACAGGGACAAGCTATGGCTACACCTTC.

This clone has only a few counts. The chain combines TRBV18 with TRBJ2-7, with TRBD1 matching 9 bases. V shed 3 bases and J 6 bases; nucleotides not matched to a gene: 3. Per the germline V gene, CDR1 is KGHSH and CDR2 is LQKENI. This CDR3 has 13 amino acids. The CDR3 nucleotides read TGTGCCAGCTCACCGGGACAGGGAGGCGAGCAGTACTTC. Translated, it gives CASSPGQGGEQYF. Together with reference TRBV18 and TRBJ2-7, the CDR3 gives the full variable domain: NAGVMQNPRHLVRRRGQEARLRCSPMKGHSHVYWYRQLPEEGLKFMVYLQKENIIDESGMPKERFSAEFPKEGPSILRIQQVVRGDSAAYFCASSPGQGGEQYFGPGTRLTVT.

CDR3 DNA: TGTGCCAGCAGCTTAGGGGGCTCAGATACGCAGTATTTT. Protein: CASSLGGSDTQYF. The chain couples TRBV7-2 to TRBJ2-3, with a possible D match to TRBD1 (5 bases). This CDR3 region has 13 residues. Germline V lookup: CDR1 SGHTA, CDR2 FQGNSA. The germline V and J ends were trimmed by 1 base and 4 bases, with 6 bases remaining between them.

This chain links TRBV5-1 with TRBJ2-5; tentative D call: TRBD2 (5 bases). The V and J ends lost 7 bases and 3 bases respectively, with 19 bases between them. This CDR3 comprises 15 residues. Germline-derived CDR1 and CDR2 are SGHRS and YFSETQ. The DNA of the CDR3 is TGCGCCAGCTGTCTGAACGGGGTTGCCGAAGAGACCCAGTACTTC. Protein sequence: CASCLNGVAEETQYF.

The sample holds a few counts of this clone. The gene calls are TRBV19 and TRBJ1-4, with D unclear. The ends were cut back, 5 bases at V and 0 bases at J, with 7 bases in the middle. This CDR3 is built from 14 residues. Germline V CDR1 and CDR2: LNHDA, SQIVND (reference sequence). The CDR3 region has the DNA TGTGCCAGTAGTGTCCAGACAACTAATGAAAAACTGTTTTTT. It is translated as CASSVQTTNEKLFF.

The rearrangement links TRBV2 to TRBJ1-6; D is unresolved. The germline V and J ends were trimmed by 7 bases and 7 bases, with 20 bases remaining between them. Germline lookup yields CDR1 SNHLY and CDR2 FYNNEI. The CDR3 sequence is 16 residues long. The CDR3 reads CASTVSGLHQNSPLHF. The CDR3 DNA sequence: TGTGCCAGCACAGTGAGCGGATTGCACCAAAATTCACCCCTCCACTTT.

This chain joins TRBV5-1 and TRBJ1-2; 7 bases are a match to TRBD1. Germline CDR1 and CDR2: SGHRS and YFSETQ. CDR3 length: 15 amino acids. Germline trimming cut 4 bases from V and 5 bases from J; bases unmatched to any gene: 11. This chain's CDR3 is CASSARQGVRYGYTF. The CDR3 bases are TGCGCCAGCAGCGCCCGACAGGGAGTCCGGTATGGCTACACCTTC. Looking up the rest from reference TRBV5-1 and TRBJ1-2 gives the full variable domain: KAGVTQTPRYLIKTRGQQVTLSCSPISGHRSVSWYQQTPGQGLQFLFEYFSETQRNKGNFPGRFSGRQFSNSRSEMNVSTLELGDSALYLCASSARQGVRYGYTFGSGTRLTVV.

A word on this clone: Within the sample, other DNA sequences also encode this same CDR3. The chain employs TRBV29-1 and TRBJ2-7; TRBD1 aligns across 8 bases. Germline CDR1 reads SQVTM; CDR2 reads ANQGSEA. The CDR3 has 12 residues. With 7 bases clipped from V and 0 bases from J, the junction kept 2 bases outside the gene matches. CDR3 sequence reads: CSGGQGSYEQYF. The CDR3 nucleotides are TGCAGCGGAGGACAGGGCTCCTACGAGCAGTACTTC.

This clone was recorded a few times. The chain uses TRBV7-2 and TRBJ1-1; maybe TRBD1 (5 bases). The CDR3 is 14 residues long. Germline V gene data show CDR1 as SGHTA and CDR2 as FQGNSA. Trimming cost V 8 bases and J 1 base, with 14 bases left between them. CDR3 residues: CASAWRQTNTEAFF. The CDR3 DNA sequence: TGTGCCAGCGCTTGGAGACAGACGAACACTGAAGCTTTCTTT.

The chain couples TRBV9 to TRBJ1-1; D uncertain. Germline CDR1 reads SGDLS; CDR2 reads YYNGEE. V shed 0 bases and J shed 1 base, with 7 bases lying between them. The CDR3 is 14 amino acids. The CDR3 DNA sequence: TGTGCCAGCAGCGTAGCTTGGCAGAACACTGAAGCTTTCTTT. This encodes CASSVAWQNTEAFF.